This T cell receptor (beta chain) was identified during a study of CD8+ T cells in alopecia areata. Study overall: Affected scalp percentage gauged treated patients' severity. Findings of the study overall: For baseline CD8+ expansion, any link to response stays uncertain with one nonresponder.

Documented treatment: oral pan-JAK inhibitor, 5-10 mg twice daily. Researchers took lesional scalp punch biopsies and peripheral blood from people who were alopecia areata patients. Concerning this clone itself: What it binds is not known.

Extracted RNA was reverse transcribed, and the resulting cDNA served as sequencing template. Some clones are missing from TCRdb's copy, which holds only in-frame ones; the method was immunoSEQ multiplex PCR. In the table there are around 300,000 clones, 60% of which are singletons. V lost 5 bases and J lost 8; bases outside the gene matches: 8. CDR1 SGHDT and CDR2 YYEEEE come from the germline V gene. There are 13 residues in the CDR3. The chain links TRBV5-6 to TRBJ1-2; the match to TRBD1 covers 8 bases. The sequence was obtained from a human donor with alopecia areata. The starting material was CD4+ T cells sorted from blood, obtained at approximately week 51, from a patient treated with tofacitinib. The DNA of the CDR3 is TGTGCCAGCAGGAAGACAGGGGTAGGGGGCTACACCTTC. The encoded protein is CASRKTGVGGYTF.